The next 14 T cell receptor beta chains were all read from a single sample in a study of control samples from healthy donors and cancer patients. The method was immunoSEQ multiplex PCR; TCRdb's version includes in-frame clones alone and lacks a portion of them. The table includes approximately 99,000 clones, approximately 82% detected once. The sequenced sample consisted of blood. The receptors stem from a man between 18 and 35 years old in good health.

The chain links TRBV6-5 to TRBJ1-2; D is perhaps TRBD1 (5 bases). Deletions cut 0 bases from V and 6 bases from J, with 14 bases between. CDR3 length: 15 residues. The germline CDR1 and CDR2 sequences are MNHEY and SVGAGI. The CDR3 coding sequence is TGTGCCAGCAGTTACTCGTATCTCGCAGGGCATGGCTACACCTTC. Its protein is CASSYSYLAGHGYTF.

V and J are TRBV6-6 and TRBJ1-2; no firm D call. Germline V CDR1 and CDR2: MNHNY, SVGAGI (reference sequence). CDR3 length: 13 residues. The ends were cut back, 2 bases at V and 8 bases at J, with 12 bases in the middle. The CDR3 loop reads CASSYEGGRGYTF. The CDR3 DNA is TGTGCCAGCAGTTACGAGGGAGGTCGGGGCTACACCTTC.

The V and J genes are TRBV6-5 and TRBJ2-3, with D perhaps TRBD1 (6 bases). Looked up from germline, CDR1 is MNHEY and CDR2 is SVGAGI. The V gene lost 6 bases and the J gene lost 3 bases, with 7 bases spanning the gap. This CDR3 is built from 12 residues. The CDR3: CASSQGTDTQYF. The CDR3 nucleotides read TGTGCCAGCAGCCAGGGGACAGATACGCAGTATTTT.

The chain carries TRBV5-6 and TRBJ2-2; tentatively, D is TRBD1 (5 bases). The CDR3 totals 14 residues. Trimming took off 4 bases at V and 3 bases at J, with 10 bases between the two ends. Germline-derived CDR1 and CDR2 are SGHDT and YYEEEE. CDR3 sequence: CASSLDRYTGELFF. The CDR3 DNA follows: TGTGCCAGCAGCCTCGACAGATACACCGGGGAGCTGTTTTTT.

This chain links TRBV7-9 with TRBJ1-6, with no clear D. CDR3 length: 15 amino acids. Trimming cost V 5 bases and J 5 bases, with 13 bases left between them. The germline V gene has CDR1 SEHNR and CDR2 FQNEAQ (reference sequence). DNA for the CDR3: TGTGCCAGCAGCCCCGGACCGTCTGATAATTCACCCCTCCACTTT. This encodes CASSPGPSDNSPLHF.

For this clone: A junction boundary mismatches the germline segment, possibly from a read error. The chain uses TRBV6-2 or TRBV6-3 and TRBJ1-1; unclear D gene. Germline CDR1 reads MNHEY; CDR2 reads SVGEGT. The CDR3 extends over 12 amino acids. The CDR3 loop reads CASSDSILEAFF. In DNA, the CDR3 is TGTGCCAGCAGTGACTCTATCCTAGAAGCTTTCTTT.

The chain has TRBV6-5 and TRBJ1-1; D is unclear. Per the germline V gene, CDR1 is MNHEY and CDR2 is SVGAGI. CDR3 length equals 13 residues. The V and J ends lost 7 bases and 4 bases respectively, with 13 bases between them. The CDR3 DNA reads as TGTGCCAGCACCGAGACAAGCGGCACTGAAGCTTTCTTT. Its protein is CASTETSGTEAFF.

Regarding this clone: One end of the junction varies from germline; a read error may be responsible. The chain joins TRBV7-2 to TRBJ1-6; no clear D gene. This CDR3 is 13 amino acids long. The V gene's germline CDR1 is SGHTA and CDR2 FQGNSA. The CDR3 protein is CASSLSYNSPFHF. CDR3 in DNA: TGTGCCAGCAGCTTAAGTTACAATTCACCCTTCCACTTT. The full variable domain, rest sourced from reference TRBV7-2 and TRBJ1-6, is GAGVSQSPSNKVTEKGKDVELRCDPISGHTALYWYRQSLGQGLEFLIYFQGNSAPDKSGLPSDRFSAERTGGSVSTLTIQRTQQEDSAVYLCASSLSYNSPFHFGNGTRLTVT.

The CDR3 loop reads CASSGKVGGYTF. The CDR3 DNA follows: TGTGCCAGCAGTGGAAAGGTGGGGGGCTACACCTTC. The V and J genes are TRBV28 and TRBJ1-2; no reliable D call. Germline V gene lookup returns CDR1 MDHEN and CDR2 SYDVKM. V was pared by 5 bases and J by 8 bases, with 12 bases between. The CDR3 has 12 residues.

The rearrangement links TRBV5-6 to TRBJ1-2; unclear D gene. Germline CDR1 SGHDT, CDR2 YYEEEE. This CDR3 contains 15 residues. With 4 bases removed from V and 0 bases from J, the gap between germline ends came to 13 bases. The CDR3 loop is CASSPDLGANYGYTF. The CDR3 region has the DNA TGTGCCAGCAGCCCAGACTTAGGAGCTAACTATGGCTACACCTTC.

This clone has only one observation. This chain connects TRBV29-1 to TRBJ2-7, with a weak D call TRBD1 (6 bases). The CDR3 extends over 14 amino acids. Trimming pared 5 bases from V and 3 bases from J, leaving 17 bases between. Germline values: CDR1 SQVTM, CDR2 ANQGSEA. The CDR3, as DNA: TGCAGCGTTACGAGTCAGGACAGTAACTACGAGCAGTACTTC. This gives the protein CSVTSQDSNYEQYF.

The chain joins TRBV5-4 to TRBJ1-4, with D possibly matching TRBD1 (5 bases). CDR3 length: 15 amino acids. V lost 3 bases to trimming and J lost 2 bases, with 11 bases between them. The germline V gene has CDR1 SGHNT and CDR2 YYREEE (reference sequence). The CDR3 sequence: CASSSSGLTNEKLFF. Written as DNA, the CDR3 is TGTGCCAGCAGCTCTTCAGGGTTGACTAATGAAAAACTGTTTTTT.

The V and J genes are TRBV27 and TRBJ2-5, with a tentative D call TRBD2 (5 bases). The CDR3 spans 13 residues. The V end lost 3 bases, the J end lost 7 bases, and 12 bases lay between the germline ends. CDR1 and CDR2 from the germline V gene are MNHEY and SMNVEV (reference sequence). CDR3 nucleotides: TGTGCCAGCAGTTTTGAGGGATTCGGGACCCAGTACTTC. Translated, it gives CASSFEGFGTQYF.

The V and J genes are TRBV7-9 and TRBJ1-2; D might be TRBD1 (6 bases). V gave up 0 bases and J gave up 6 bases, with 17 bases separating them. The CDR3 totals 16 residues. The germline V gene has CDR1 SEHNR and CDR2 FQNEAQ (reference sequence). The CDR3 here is CASSLALSEGGNGYTF. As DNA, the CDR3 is TGTGCCAGCAGCTTAGCGCTGAGTGAGGGGGGAAATGGCTACACCTTC.